There are many counts of the clone carrying this T cell receptor (beta chain). The CDR3 is made up of 14 amino acids. Per the germline V gene, CDR1 is MNHEY and CDR2 is SVGAGI. V lost 4 bases and J lost 2, with 11 bases in between. The sample originates from a study of T cells in Graves' hyperthyroidism and ophthalmopathy. Patients aged 18 to 65 had newly diagnosed hyperthyroidism that had lasted under 2 months. Blood was drawn at first hyperthyroidism diagnosis, before any ophthalmopathy symptoms. Using RNA transcripts as the source, TCR beta CDR3 regions were amplified. First-round RT-PCR targeting the TCR CDR3 was performed with the HTBI primer set. MiXCR was run by TCRdb on the multiplex PCR reads, yielding one entry per CDR3 protein. The table has about 360,000 distinct CDR3 sequences, 15% to 19% seen once; the top ten hold about a quarter.

The clonotype comes from a woman under 30 with Graves' hyperthyroidism that later progressed to Graves' ophthalmopathy. The sequencing input was blood. The genes are TRBV6-5 and TRBJ2-5; D remains ambiguous. The CDR3 bases are TGTGCCAGCAGTTCCCTCTGGCCGCAAGAGACCCAGTACTTC. Its translation is CASSSLWPQETQYF.